The rows below give T cell receptor beta chains drawn from one sample of a study of T cell responses to AZD1222 COVID-19 vaccine. The repertoire was sequenced with immunoSEQ multiplex PCR; TCRdb's copy has only in-frame clones and lacks some. The table includes approximately 130,000 clones, around 92% detected once. This specimen consisted of peripheral blood, obtained on day 0 of AZD1222 vaccination. The source of these receptors is an adult in good health. The CDR3 runs from the conserved cysteine through the conserved F or W. The D gene is left open where the match is weak. Rows may omit the clone size; those that give it use once, few, many or a size class.

j_call	v_call	clone_size	d_call	cdr3_nt	cdr3_aa
TRBJ2-7	TRBV11-1	-	-	TGTGCCAGCAGCTTAAATCCTACGTCCTACGAGCAGTACTTC	CASSLNPTSYEQYF
TRBJ1-2	TRBV10-3	once	-	TGTGCCATCAGTGAGTCGGAAGATGGGGGTAGGAACTATGGCTACACCTTC	CAISESEDGGRNYGYTF
TRBJ2-5	TRBV9	-	TRBD2	TGTGCCAGCAGCGTAGCCTTGGGATACAGCGGGGAAGAGACCCAGTACTTC	CASSVALGYSGEETQYF
TRBJ1-2	TRBV12-3/TRBV12-4	-	TRBD1	TGTGCCAGCAGTATGGACAGGCCTCATGGCTACACCTTC	CASSMDRPHGYTF
TRBJ1-5	TRBV7-3	-	-	TGTGCCAGCAGCTCCGCCCACAATCAGCCCCAGCATTTT	CASSSAHNQPQHF
TRBJ2-2	TRBV30	-	-	TGTGCCTGGGATCATCAGGGTCACACCGGGGAGCTGTTTTTT	CAWDHQGHTGELFF
TRBJ1-3	TRBV28	-	-	TGTGCCAGCAGTTTAACCCAGGGAGAAGGTGCTGGAAACACCATATATTTT	CASSLTQGEGAGNTIYF
TRBJ1-4	TRBV30	-	-	TGTGCCTGGGAGGACCCGTCTGGAGGCCGTGAAAAACTGTTTTTT	CAWEDPSGGREKLFF
TRBJ1-2	TRBV29-1	-	TRBD1	TGCAGCGTTGAAGGTGACGGGACAGAAGTTTTTCCTAACTATGGCTACACCTTC	CSVEGDGTEVFPNYGYTF
TRBJ2-5	TRBV28	-	-	TGTGCCAGCGGCCGGACAGCCACTATGGAGACCCAGTACTTC	CASGRTATMETQYF
TRBJ1-4	TRBV2	-	TRBD1	TGTGCCAGCAACCGATTGACAGGGTCTAATGAAAAACTGTTTTTT	CASNRLTGSNEKLFF
TRBJ2-5	TRBV5-4	-	-	TGTGCCAGCAGCTTGGCCAGGGGAGGTGTCCAAGAGACCCAGTACTTC	CASSLARGGVQETQYF
TRBJ2-1	TRBV30	-	-	TGTGCCTGGAGGTCGACTGGCTATAGCTCCTACAATGAGCAGTTCTTC	CAWRSTGYSSYNEQFF
TRBJ2-4	TRBV2	-	TRBD1	TGTGCCAGCAGCCACCGGGACAGGCTCAATTCCCTAGCCAAAAACATTCAGTACTTC	CASSHRDRLNSLAKNIQYF
TRBJ2-7	TRBV3-1/TRBV3-2	-	-	TGTGCCAGCAGCCAGACAGGTAGGGGCTCCTACGAGCAGTACTTC	CASSQTGRGSYEQYF
TRBJ1-3	TRBV5-1	-	-	TGCGCCAGCAGCTTGGGGGGCAATTTCGGAAACACCATATATTTT	CASSLGGNFGNTIYF
TRBJ2-2	TRBV19	-	TRBD1	TGTGCCAGTAGTAGGGGACAGGGCCCCACCGGGGAGCTGTTTTTT	CASSRGQGPTGELFF
TRBJ1-3	TRBV5-1	few	-	TGCGCCAGCAGCTTGCAGGGCACTGGAAACACCATATATTTT	CASSLQGTGNTIYF
TRBJ1-2	TRBV7-9	-	-	TGTGCCAGCCGGCGGGCCCAGGGATATGGCTACACCTTC	CASRRAQGYGYTF
TRBJ1-2	TRBV5-1	-	-	TGCGCCAGCAGCTTGGACAGTTATAACTATGGCTACACCTTC	CASSLDSYNYGYTF
TRBJ2-7	TRBV7-8	-	TRBD1	TGTGCCAGCAGCTTCCGGGACAGGGCCTACGAGCAGTACTTC	CASSFRDRAYEQYF
TRBJ1-4	TRBV6-5	-	-	TGTGCCAGCAGTTACTCGTCGGAAGTGGGAAAACTGTTTTTT	CASSYSSEVGKLFF
TRBJ1-4	TRBV10-3	-	TRBD1	TGTGCCATCGGGGACAGGGACCAGAATGAAAAACTGTTTTTT	CAIGDRDQNEKLFF
TRBJ1-2	TRBV3-1/TRBV3-2	-	-	TGTGCCAGCAGCCAAAGCAGGGCCCTCTATGGCTACACCTTC	CASSQSRALYGYTF
TRBJ2-7	TRBV4-2	-	-	TGTGCCAGCAGCCAAGATTCAGGCGATGGTTTTAGATCCTACGAGCAGTACTTC	CASSQDSGDGFRSYEQYF
TRBJ1-1	TRBV27	-	-	TGTGCCAGCAGTACAAGAGGACAAGAGAACACTGAAGCTTTCTTT	CASSTRGQENTEAFF
TRBJ1-6	TRBV10-3	-	-	TGTGCCATCAGTGTTAACGGAAATTCACCCCTCCACTTT	CAISVNGNSPLHF
TRBJ2-2	TRBV18	-	TRBD1	TGTGCCAGCTCACCACCAATATCCGGGACAGACACCGGGGAGCTGTTTTTT	CASSPPISGTDTGELFF
TRBJ2-7	TRBV5-1	-	-	TGCGCCAGCAGCTTCCAGGGGGGGTCCTACGAGCAGTACTTC	CASSFQGGSYEQYF
TRBJ1-4	TRBV4-2	few	TRBD1	TGTGCCAGCAGCCAAGAGATTGGGACAGTGTTTTTT	CASSQEIGTVFF
TRBJ1-2	TRBV29-1	-	-	TGCAGCGCCCCGGGTTCTTATGGCTACACCTTC	CSAPGSYGYTF
TRBJ1-2	TRBV18	-	-	TGTGCCAGCTCACCCATGGACAATTATGGCTACACCTTC	CASSPMDNYGYTF